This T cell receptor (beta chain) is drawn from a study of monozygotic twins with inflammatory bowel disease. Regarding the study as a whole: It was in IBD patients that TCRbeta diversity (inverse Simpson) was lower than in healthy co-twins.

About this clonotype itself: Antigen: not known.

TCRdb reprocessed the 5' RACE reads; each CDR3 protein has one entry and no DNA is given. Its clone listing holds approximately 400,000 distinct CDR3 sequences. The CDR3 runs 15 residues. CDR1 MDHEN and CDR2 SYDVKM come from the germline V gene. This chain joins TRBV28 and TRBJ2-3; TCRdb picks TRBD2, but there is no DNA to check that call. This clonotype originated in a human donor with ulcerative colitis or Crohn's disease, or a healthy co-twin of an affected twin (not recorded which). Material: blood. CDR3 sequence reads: CASSLWAEGTDTQYF.